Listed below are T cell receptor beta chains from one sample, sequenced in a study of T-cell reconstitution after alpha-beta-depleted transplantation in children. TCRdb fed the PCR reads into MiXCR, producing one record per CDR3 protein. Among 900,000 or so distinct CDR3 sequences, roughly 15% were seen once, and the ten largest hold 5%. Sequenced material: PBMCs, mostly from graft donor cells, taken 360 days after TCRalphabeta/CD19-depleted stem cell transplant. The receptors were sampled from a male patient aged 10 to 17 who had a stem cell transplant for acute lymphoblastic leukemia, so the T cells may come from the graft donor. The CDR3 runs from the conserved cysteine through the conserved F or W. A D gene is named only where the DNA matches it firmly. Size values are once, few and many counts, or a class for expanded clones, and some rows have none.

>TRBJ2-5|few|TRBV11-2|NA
CASSLGIQGSQETQYF
TGTGCCAGCAGCTTAGGTATTCAGGGGAGCCAAGAGACCCAGTACTTC
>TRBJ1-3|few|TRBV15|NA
CATSVGYSGNTIYF
TGTGCCACCAGCGTCGGCTACTCTGGAAACACCATATATTTT
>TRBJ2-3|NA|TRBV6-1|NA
CASSAEQGRTDTQYF
TGTGCCAGCAGCGCTGAACAGGGCAGGACAGATACGCAGTATTTT
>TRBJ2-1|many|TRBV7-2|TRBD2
CASSLRTRRYNEQFF
TGTGCCAGCAGCTTACGGACTAGGAGGTACAATGAGCAGTTCTTC
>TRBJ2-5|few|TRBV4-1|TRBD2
CASSQDQASGQETQYF
TGCGCCAGCAGCCAAGATCAGGCTAGCGGGCAAGAGACCCAGTACTTC
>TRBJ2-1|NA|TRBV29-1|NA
CSVDSGNEQFF
TGCAGCGTTGATTCCGGGAATGAGCAGTTCTTC
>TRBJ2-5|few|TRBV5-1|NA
CASSLVAGAREETQYF
TGCGCCAGCAGCTTGGTGGCAGGGGCACGGGAGGAGACCCAGTACTTC
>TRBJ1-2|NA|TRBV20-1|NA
CSARDSFPVGYTF
TGCAGTGCTAGAGATAGCTTCCCCGTGGGCTACACCTTC
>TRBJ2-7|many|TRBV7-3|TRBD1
CASSTQGAPSYEQYF
TGTGCCAGCAGTACTCAGGGGGCTCCATCCTACGAGCAGTACTTC
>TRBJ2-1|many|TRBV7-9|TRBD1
CASSPYRGNNEQFF
TGTGCCAGCAGCCCCTACAGGGGTAACAATGAGCAGTTCTTC
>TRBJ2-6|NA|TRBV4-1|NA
CASSPQGGTGANVLTF
TGCGCCAGCAGCCCCCAAGGGGGGACCGGGGCCAACGTCCTGACTTTC
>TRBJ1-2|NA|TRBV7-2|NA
CASSLASGRYTF
TGTGCCAGCAGCTTAGCGTCGGGCCGCTACACCTTC
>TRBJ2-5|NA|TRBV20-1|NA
CSARDRTSGLWLETQYF
TGCAGTGCTAGAGATCGCACGTCGGGGCTTTGGTTAGAGACCCAGTACTTC
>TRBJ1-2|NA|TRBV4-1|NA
CASSQVHNGPGYTF
TGCGCCAGCAGCCAAGTTCACAATGGGCCCGGCTACACCTTC
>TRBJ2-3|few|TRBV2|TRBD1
CASSELGQASQDTDTQYF
TGTGCCAGCAGTGAATTGGGACAGGCTTCCCAAGATACAGATACGCAGTATTTT
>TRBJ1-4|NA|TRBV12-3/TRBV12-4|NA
CASSLGGGTILKLFF
TGTGCCAGCAGTTTAGGCGGGGGGACGATCCTAAAACTGTTTTTT
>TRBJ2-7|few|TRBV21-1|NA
CASIPGLAGKTRYEQYF
TGTGCCAGCATCCCGGGACTAGCGGGAAAGACCCGGTACGAGCAGTACTTC
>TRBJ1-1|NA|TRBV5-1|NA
CASSFDPGRGTEAFF
TGCGCCAGCAGCTTCGACCCGGGCAGGGGCACTGAAGCTTTCTTT
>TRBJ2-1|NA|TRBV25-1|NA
CASKGYNEQFF
TGTGCCAGCAAGGGATACAATGAGCAGTTCTTC
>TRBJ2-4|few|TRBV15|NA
CATSPPPGALAKNIQYF
TGTGCCACCAGCCCACCGCCGGGGGCGCTAGCCAAAAACATTCAGTACTTC
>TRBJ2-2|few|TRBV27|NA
CASSLSETTLFVGLGELFF
TGTGCCAGCAGTTTATCTGAAACTACCCTTTTTGTGGGATTAGGGGAGCTGTTTTTT
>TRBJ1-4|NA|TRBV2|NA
CASSEGPQGLGKKLFF
TGTGCCAGCAGTGAAGGTCCCCAGGGCCTGGGGAAAAAACTGTTTTTT
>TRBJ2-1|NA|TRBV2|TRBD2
CASSRFSGTSGLSYNEQFF
TGTGCCAGCAGTCGGTTCTCCGGGACTAGCGGGTTGTCCTACAATGAGCAGTTCTTC
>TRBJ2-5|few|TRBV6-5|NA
CASSYSHPQETQYF
TGTGCCAGCAGTTACTCTCACCCTCAAGAGACCCAGTACTTC
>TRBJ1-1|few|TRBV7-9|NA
CASTSQGHTNTEAFF
TGTGCCAGCACCTCCCAGGGGCACACGAACACTGAAGCTTTCTTT
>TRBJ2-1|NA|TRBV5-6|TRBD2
CASSPRTSSNEQFF
TGTGCCAGCAGCCCCCGGACTAGCTCCAATGAGCAGTTCTTC
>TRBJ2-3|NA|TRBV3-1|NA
CASSQESTDTQYF
TGTGCCAGCAGCCAAGAAAGCACAGATACGCAGTATTTT
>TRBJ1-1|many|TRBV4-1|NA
CASSQDVRYEAFF
TGCGCCAGCAGCCAAGATGTACGTTATGAAGCTTTCTTT
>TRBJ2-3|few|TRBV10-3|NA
CAISEPGVGDTQYF
TGTGCCATCAGTGAGCCAGGGGTGGGAGATACGCAGTATTTT
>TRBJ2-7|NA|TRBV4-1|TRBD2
CASSQVLAGPRASEQYF
TGCGCCAGCAGCCAAGTCCTAGCGGGACCGAGGGCCTCCGAGCAGTACTTC
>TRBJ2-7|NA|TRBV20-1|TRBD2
CSARDQLSGTSGRVGEQYF
TGCAGTGCTAGAGATCAACTATCCGGGACTAGCGGGAGGGTAGGAGAGCAGTACTTC